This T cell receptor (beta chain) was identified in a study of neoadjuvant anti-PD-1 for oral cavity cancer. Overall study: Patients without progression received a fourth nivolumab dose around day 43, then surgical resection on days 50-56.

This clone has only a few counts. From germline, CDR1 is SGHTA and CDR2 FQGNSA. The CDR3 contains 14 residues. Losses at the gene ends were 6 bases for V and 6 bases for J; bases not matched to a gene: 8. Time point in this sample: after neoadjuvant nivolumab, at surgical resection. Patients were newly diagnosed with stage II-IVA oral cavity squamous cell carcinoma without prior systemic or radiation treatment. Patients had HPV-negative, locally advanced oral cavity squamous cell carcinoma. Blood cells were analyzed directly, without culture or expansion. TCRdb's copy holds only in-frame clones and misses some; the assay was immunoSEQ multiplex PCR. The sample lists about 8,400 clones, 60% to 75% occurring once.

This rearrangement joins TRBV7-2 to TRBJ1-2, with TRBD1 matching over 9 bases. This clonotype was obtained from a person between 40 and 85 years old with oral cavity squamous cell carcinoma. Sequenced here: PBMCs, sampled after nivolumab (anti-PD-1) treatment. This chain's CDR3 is CASRETGGADGYTF. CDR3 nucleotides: TGTGCCAGCAGAGAAACAGGGGGCGCAGATGGCTACACCTTC.